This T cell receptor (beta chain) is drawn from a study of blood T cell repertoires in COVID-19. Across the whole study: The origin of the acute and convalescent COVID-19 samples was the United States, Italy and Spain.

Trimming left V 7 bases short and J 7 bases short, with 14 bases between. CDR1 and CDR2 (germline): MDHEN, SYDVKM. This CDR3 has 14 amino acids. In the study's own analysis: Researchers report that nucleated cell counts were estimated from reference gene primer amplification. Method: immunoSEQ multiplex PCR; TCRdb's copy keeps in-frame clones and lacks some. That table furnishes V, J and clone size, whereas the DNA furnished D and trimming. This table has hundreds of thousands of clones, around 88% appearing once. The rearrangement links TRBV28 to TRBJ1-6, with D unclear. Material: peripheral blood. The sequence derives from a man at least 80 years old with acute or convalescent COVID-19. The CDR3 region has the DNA TGTGCCAGCACCTTCGACTCGAGCAATTCACCCCTCCACTTT. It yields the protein CASTFDSSNSPLHF.